Shown below are 20 T cell receptor beta chains from a single sample sequenced in a study of blood T cell repertoires in COVID-19. The data were produced by immunoSEQ multiplex PCR, yet TCRdb's version contains in-frame clones alone and is incomplete. The sample includes some 30,000 clones, about 91% of them seen just once. The sample taken for sequencing was peripheral blood. Every receptor here comes from a human donor with active COVID-19. The donor label of this sample is uncertain.

The rearrangement joins TRBV9 to TRBJ2-7; D call uncertain. V was shortened by 0 bases and J by 2 bases, with 9 bases between the two germline ends. Looked up from germline, CDR1 is SGDLS and CDR2 is YYNGEE. The CDR3 consists of 14 residues. The CDR3 is CASSVGRMTYEQYF. The CDR3 DNA is TGTGCCAGCAGCGTAGGGCGGATGACCTACGAGCAGTACTTC.

The rearrangement joins TRBV27 to TRBJ1-2, with TRBD1 as a possible D gene (6 bases). This CDR3 region has 15 residues. From germline, CDR1 is MNHEY and CDR2 SMNVEV (reference sequence). Trimming cost V 5 bases and J 4 bases, with 17 bases left between them. CDR3 in amino acids: CASSRLAGTLYGYTF. The DNA for the CDR3 is TGTGCCAGCAGTCGTCTCGCCGGGACACTCTATGGCTACACCTTC.

This clone was detected once. The CDR3 DNA follows: TGTGCCAGCAGCCCCTTAGAGGACACTGAAGCTTTCTTT. Translation gives CASSPLEDTEAFF. The J gene is TRBJ1-1, the V gene TRBV9, with D unresolved. The CDR3 totals 13 residues. Germline V gene sequence: CDR1 SGDLS, CDR2 YYNGEE. V was cut by 4 bases and J by 3 bases, with 10 bases left in between.

This sequence joins TRBV5-1 and TRBJ2-7; 12 bases line up with TRBD1. The CDR3 consists of 16 residues. The trim removed 1 base at V and 4 bases at J, leaving 6 bases unmatched. Germline V gene data show CDR1 as SGHRS and CDR2 as YFSETQ. The CDR3 DNA reads TGCGCCAGCAGCTTGATGGGACAGGGGGCAAGGTACGAGCAGTACTTC. It translates to CASSLMGQGARYEQYF.

The chain carries TRBV5-1 and TRBJ1-5, with TRBD1 matching 8 bases. The CDR3 spans 14 residues. The junction had 8 bases not matched to a gene; V was cut back by 5 bases and J by 7 bases. Germline V gene lookup returns CDR1 SGHRS and CDR2 YFSETQ. CDR3: CASSPQGAGQPQHF. The CDR3 coding sequence is TGCGCCAGCAGTCCCCAGGGGGCGGGCCAGCCCCAGCATTTT.

The genes are TRBV5-4 and TRBJ1-1; TRBD1 aligns across 7 bases. This CDR3 contains 16 residues. Germline V gives CDR1 SGHNT, CDR2 YYREEE (reference sequence). V dropped 3 bases and J dropped 3; count of bases not matched to a gene: 11. The CDR3 here is CASSSGGGSLHTEAFF. In DNA, the CDR3 is TGTGCCAGCAGCTCGGGAGGGGGCTCTCTCCACACTGAAGCTTTCTTT. The full variable domain, rest sourced from reference TRBV5-4 and TRBJ1-1, is ETGVTQSPTHLIKTRGQQVTLRCSSQSGHNTVSWYQQALGQGPQFIFQYYREEENGRGNFPPRFSGLQFPNYSSELNVNALELDDSALYLCASSSGGGSLHTEAFFGQGTRLTVV.

The chain carries TRBV19 and TRBJ1-5; TRBD1 matches 8 bases. The J segment lost 2 bases and the V segment lost 7 bases, leaving 7 bases of the junction unmatched. The CDR3 runs to 15 residues. Germline V CDR1 and CDR2: LNHDA, SQIVND (reference sequence). CDR3 region: CASTDRGRGNQPQHF. CDR3 sequence (DNA): TGTGCCAGTACTGACAGGGGAAGAGGCAATCAGCCCCAGCATTTT. Variable domain in full (rest from reference TRBV19 and TRBJ1-5): DGGITQSPKYLFRKEGQNVTLSCEQNLNHDAMYWYRQDPGQGLRLIYYSQIVNDFQKGDIAEGYSVSREKKESFPLTVTSAQKNPTAFYLCASTDRGRGNQPQHFGDGTRLSIL.

The J gene is TRBJ1-1, the V gene TRBV9; the D is unclear. V was trimmed by 0 bases and J by 1 base, leaving 4 bases between them. The CDR3 is 13 residues long. Germline V gene data show CDR1 as SGDLS and CDR2 as YYNGEE. The CDR3 coding sequence is TGTGCCAGCAGCGTAGGCAGGAACACTGAAGCTTTCTTT. This translates into CASSVGRNTEAFF.

The CDR3 region has the DNA TGTGCCAGCAGCTTGGAGCTTAGCTCCTACAATGAGCAGTTCTTC. This translates into CASSLELSSYNEQFF. The chain has TRBV7-2 and TRBJ2-1; no clear D gene. The CDR3 covers 15 residues. V dropped 3 bases and J dropped 0 bases, with 9 bases sitting between them. Germline V CDR1 and CDR2: SGHTA, FQGNSA.

The CDR3 DNA is TGTGCCAGCAGTGTACCGGGCCGGGGACTAGCGGGAGGCCCTTCAGATACGCAGTATTTT. It translates to CASSVPGRGLAGGPSDTQYF. The rearrangement uses TRBV28 and TRBJ2-3, with 15 bases lining up with TRBD2. The V gene's germline CDR1 is MDHEN and CDR2 SYDVKM. The J segment lost 4 bases and the V segment lost 5 bases, leaving 16 bases of the junction unmatched. The CDR3 totals 20 residues.

This chain uses TRBV9 with TRBJ1-6, with 10 bases lining up with TRBD1. Germline loops: CDR1 SGDLS, CDR2 YYNGEE. J gave up 9 bases and V 2 bases, and 5 bases lay outside the gene matches. CDR3 length: 15 residues. As DNA, the CDR3 is TGTGCCAGCAGCGTTGAGGACAGGGGGGGTTCACCCCTCCACTTT. Translating gives CASSVEDRGGSPLHF.

This clone was detected only a few times. The chain carries TRBV29-1 and TRBJ1-5; 9 positions agree with TRBD1. The CDR3 runs to 13 residues. Germline loops: CDR1 SQVTM, CDR2 ANQGSEA. V lost 4 bases and J lost 7; bases outside the gene matches: 5. CDR3 DNA sequence: TGCAGCGTTGGGGGAACAGGGGGCCAGCCCCAGCATTTT. This codes for CSVGGTGGQPQHF. Full variable domain (outside the CDR3, taken from reference TRBV29-1 and TRBJ1-5): SAVISQKPSRDICQRGTSLTIQCQVDSQVTMMFWYRQQPGQSLTLIATANQGSEATYESGFVIDKFPISRPNLTFSTLTVSNMSPEDSSIYLCSVGGTGGQPQHFGDGTRLSIL.

This sequence joins TRBV7-9 and TRBJ1-1; 7 bases map to TRBD1. The V gene's germline CDR1 is SEHNR and CDR2 FQNEAQ (reference sequence). The CDR3 totals 13 residues. Trimming took 4 bases from V and 5 from J; bases not matched to a gene: 4. In DNA form, the CDR3 reads TGTGCCAGCAGCTGGACAGGCGGAACTGAAGCTTTCTTT. Its protein product is CASSWTGGTEAFF.

This sequence joins TRBV5-1 and TRBJ2-1, with 12 bases lining up with TRBD1. Per germline, CDR1 SGHRS and CDR2 YFSETQ. Trimming removed 4 bases from V and 8 bases from J; junction bases left unmatched: 4. The CDR3 is 14 residues long. The CDR3 DNA is TGCGCCAGCAGCCCCGGGACAGGGGGCGATGAGCAGTTCTTC. Residues: CASSPGTGGDEQFF.

In its sample, this clone was seen a few times. The V and J genes are TRBV18 and TRBJ1-6, with 7 bases matching TRBD1. The germline V gene has CDR1 KGHSH and CDR2 LQKENI. This CDR3 is built from 16 residues. The V gene end was trimmed by 6 bases and the J gene end by 2 bases; junction bases not matched to a gene: 7. CDR3 in amino acids: CASSRGDRTYNSPLHF. In nucleotides, the CDR3 is TGTGCCAGCTCCCGCGGGGACAGAACCTATAATTCACCCCTCCACTTT.

The chain couples TRBV6-5 to TRBJ2-7; TRBD2 agrees at 7 bases. Trimming cost V 6 bases and J 6 bases; bases outside gene matches: 8. The CDR3 extends over 13 amino acids. The germline V gene encodes CDR1 MNHEY and CDR2 SVGAGI. The chain's CDR3 is CASSPGSSGEQYF. CDR3 bases: TGTGCCAGCAGCCCGGGCTCTAGCGGCGAGCAGTACTTC.

The rearrangement links TRBV3-1 (or the pseudogene TRBV3-2) to TRBJ2-2; D perhaps matches TRBD2 (5 bases). Trimming stripped 1 base from V and 4 bases from J, with 7 bases between. Looked up from germline, CDR1 is LGHDT and CDR2 is YNNKEL (reference sequence). The CDR3 has 14 residues. This CDR3 reads CASSQGTFTGELFF. CDR3 coding DNA: TGTGCCAGCAGCCAAGGGACTTTCACCGGGGAGCTGTTTTTT.

The chain links TRBV24-1 to TRBJ1-5, with TRBD1 matching over 9 bases. CDR1 KGHDR and CDR2 SFDVKD come from the germline V gene. The length of the CDR3 is 14 residues. The V gene end was trimmed by 9 bases and the J gene end by 7 bases; junction bases not matched to a gene: 9. CDR3 amino acids: CATGPGQGAQPQHF. The CDR3 bases are TGTGCCACCGGACCGGGACAGGGAGCCCAGCCCCAGCATTTT.

This clone was recorded once. This chain links TRBV11-2 with TRBJ2-5; D perhaps matches TRBD1 (6 bases). Germline CDR1 reads SGHAT; CDR2 reads FQNNGV. This CDR3 is 13 amino acids long. V lost 8 bases to trimming and J lost 4 bases, with 14 bases between them. CDR3 sequence: CASSLPGAETQYF. DNA of the CDR3: TGTGCCAGCTCCCTGCCAGGGGCAGAGACCCAGTACTTC.

The V gene is TRBV3-1 (or the pseudogene TRBV3-2), the J gene TRBJ1-2; 9 nucleotides align to TRBD1. The CDR3 extends over 15 amino acids. The germline V gene has CDR1 LGHDT and CDR2 YNNKEL (reference sequence). Germline trimming cut 4 bases from V and 5 bases from J; bases unmatched to any gene: 8. The CDR3 spells CASSLNPGQGYGYTF. The CDR3 DNA sequence: TGTGCCAGCAGCCTAAACCCGGGACAGGGATATGGCTACACCTTC.